This T cell receptor (beta chain) was recovered during a study of T cells in Graves' hyperthyroidism and ophthalmopathy. Together with thyroid ultrasound, orbital computed tomography, serum thyroxine and TRAb, clinical symptoms were used for diagnoses. The study, taken as a whole, reports: Most thyroid clonotypes expanded above 0.001 appeared in blood too.

Germline V gene data show CDR1 as SEHNR and CDR2 as FQNEAQ (reference sequence). V shed 6 bases, J shed 7 bases, and the junction held 13 bases outside the gene matches. This CDR3 is 16 amino acids long. The table lists this clonotype with many counts. The antigen remains undetermined. RNA transcripts gave rise to amplified TCR beta CDR3 regions. HTBI primers were employed in a first-round RT-PCR of the TCR CDR3. MiXCR, applied by TCRdb to the multiplex PCR reads, yields one record per CDR3 protein. The data show 45,000 to 55,000 distinct CDR3 sequences, with around 55% seen just once and over 30% held by the top ten.

The source is a man between 18 and 35 years old with Graves' hyperthyroidism. This chain links TRBV7-9 with TRBJ1-4, with 8 bases matching TRBD1. The sequencing sample was made of peripheral blood or thyroid tissue (not recorded which). The CDR3 here is CASSSRTGGIVEKLFF. The CDR3 nucleotides read TGTGCCAGCAGTTCACGAACAGGGGGGATTGTTGAAAAACTGTTTTTT.